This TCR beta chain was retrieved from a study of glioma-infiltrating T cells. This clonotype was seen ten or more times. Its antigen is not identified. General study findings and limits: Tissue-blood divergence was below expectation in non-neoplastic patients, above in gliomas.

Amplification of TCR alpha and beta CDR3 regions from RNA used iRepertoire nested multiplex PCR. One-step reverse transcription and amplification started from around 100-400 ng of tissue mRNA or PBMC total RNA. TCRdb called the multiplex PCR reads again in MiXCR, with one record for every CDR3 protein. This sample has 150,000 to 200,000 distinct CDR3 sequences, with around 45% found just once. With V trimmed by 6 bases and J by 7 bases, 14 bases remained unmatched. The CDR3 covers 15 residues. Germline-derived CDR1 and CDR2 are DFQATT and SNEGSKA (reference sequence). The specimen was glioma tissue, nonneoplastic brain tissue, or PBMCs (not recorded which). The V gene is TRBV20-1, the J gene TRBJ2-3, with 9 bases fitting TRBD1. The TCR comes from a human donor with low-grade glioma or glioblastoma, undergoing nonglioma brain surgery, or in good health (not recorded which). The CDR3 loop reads CSAQNQGQGTYTQYF. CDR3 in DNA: TGCAGTGCGCAAAACCAGGGACAGGGAACCTATACGCAGTATTTT.